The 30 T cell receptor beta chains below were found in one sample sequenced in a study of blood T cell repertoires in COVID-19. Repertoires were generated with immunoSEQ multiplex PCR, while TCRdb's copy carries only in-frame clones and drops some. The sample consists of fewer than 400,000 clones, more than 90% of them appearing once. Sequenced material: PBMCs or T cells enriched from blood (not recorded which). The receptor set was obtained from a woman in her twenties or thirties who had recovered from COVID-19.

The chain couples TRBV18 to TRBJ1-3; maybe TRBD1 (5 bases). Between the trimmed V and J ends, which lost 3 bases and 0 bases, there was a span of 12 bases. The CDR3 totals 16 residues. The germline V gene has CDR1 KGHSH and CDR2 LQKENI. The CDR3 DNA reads TGTGCCAGCTCACCCCCCGCAGGGCGCTCTGGAAACACCATATATTTT. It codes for CASSPPAGRSGNTIYF.

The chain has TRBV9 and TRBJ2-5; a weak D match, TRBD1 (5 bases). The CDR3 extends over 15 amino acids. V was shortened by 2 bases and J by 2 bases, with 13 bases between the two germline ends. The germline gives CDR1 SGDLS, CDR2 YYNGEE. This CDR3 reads CASSVLGLGQETQYF. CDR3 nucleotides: TGTGCCAGCAGCGTTCTGGGGCTGGGTCAAGAGACCCAGTACTTC.

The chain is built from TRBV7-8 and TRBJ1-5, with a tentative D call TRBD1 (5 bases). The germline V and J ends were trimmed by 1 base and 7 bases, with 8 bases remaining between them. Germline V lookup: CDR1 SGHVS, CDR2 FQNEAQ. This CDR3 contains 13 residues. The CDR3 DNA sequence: TGTGCCAGCAGCTTAGTCGGGGGACAGCCCCAGCATTTT. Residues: CASSLVGGQPQHF.

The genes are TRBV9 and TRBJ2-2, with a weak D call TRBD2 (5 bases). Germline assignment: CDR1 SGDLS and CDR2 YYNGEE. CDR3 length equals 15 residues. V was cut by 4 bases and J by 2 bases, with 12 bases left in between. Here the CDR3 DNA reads TGTGCCAGCAGCAACCAGCGGAAAAACACCGGGGAGCTGTTTTTT. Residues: CASSNQRKNTGELFF.

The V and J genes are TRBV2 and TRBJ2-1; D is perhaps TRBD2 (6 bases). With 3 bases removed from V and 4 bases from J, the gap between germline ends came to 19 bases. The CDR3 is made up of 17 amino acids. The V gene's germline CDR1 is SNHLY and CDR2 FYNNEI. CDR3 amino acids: CASSELQGSGRYNEQFF. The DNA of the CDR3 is TGTGCCAGCAGTGAGCTTCAGGGTAGCGGTAGGTACAATGAGCAGTTCTTC.

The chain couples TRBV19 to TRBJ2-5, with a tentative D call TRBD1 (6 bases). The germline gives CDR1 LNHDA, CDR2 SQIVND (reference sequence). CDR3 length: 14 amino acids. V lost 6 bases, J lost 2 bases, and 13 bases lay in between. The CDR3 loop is CASSPGHPQETQYF. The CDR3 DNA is TGTGCCAGTAGCCCGGGACACCCGCAAGAGACCCAGTACTTC.

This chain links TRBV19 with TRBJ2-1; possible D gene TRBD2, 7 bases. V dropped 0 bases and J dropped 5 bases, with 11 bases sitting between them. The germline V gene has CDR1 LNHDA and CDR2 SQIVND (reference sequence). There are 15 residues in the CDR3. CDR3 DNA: TGTGCCAGTAGTATAGAGGGGGGGCGAAACAATGAGCAGTTCTTC. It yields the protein CASSIEGGRNNEQFF.

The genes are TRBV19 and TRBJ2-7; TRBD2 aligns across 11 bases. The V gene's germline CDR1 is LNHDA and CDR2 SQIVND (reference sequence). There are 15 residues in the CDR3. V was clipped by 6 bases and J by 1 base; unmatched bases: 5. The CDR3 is CASSGTSGRSYEQYF. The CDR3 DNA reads TGTGCCAGTAGCGGGACTAGCGGAAGGTCCTACGAGCAGTACTTC.

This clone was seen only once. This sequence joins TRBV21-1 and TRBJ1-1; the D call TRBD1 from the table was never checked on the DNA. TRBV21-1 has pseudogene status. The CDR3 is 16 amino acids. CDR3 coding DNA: TGTGCCAGCAGCCCAGCAGGGGTGGGAATGAACACTGAAGCTTTCTTT. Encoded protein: CASSPAGVGMNTEAFF.

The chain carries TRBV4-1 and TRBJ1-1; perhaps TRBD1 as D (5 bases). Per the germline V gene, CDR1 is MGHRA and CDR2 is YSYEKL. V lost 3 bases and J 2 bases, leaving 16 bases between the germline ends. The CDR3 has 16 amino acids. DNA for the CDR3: TGCGCCAGCAGCCAGGACCAGGACACGGCTAACACTGAAGCTTTCTTT. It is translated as CASSQDQDTANTEAFF.

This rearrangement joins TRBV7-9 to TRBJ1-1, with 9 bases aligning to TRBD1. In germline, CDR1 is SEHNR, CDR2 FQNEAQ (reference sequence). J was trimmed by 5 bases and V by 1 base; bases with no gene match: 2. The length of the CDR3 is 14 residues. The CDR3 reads CASSLGDRVTEAFF. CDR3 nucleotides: TGTGCCAGCAGCTTAGGGGACAGGGTGACTGAAGCTTTCTTT.

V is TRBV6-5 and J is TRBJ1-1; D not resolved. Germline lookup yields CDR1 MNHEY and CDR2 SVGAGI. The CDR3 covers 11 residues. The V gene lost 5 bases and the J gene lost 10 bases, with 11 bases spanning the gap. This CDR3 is CASSNPIGAFF. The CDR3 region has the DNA TGTGCCAGCAGTAACCCTATTGGAGCTTTCTTT.

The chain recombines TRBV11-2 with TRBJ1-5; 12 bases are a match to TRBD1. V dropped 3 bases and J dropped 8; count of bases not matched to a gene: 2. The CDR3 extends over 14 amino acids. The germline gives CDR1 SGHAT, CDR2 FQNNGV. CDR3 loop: CASSFGTGGKPQHF. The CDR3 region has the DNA TGTGCCAGCAGCTTTGGGACAGGGGGCAAGCCCCAGCATTTT.

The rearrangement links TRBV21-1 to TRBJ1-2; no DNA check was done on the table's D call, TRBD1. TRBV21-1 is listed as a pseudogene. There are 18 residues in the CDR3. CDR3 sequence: CASSKRDRGKTGNYGYTF. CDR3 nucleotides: TGTGCCAGCAGCAAACGGGACAGGGGGAAGACAGGTAACTATGGCTACACCTTC.

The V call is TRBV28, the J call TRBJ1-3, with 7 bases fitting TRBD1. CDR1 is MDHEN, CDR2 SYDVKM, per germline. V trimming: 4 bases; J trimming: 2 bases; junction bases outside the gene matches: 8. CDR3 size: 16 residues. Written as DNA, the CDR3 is TGTGCCAGCAGTTCACCCCGACAGGGTACTGGAAACACCATATATTTT. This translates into CASSSPRQGTGNTIYF.

The CDR3 spells CASSESTGTAFF. CDR3 coding DNA: TGTGCCAGCAGTGAATCGACAGGGACAGCTTTCTTT. The chain recombines TRBV6-1 with TRBJ1-1; 7 nucleotides line up with TRBD1. Germline CDR1 and CDR2: MNHNS and SASEGT. After removal of 2 bases from V and 10 bases from J, the junction contained 4 bases not matched to a gene. This CDR3 region has 12 residues.

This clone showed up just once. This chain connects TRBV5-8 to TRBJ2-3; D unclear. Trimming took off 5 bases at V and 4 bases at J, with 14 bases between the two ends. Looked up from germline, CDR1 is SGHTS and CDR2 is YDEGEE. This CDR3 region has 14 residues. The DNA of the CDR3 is TGTGCCAGCAGTCTTCTGTCCCCTCCAGATACGCAGTATTTT. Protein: CASSLLSPPDTQYF.

The CDR3 sequence is CAWSGGLPILLGEQYF. The CDR3 nucleotides read TGTGCCTGGAGTGGTGGGTTACCTATCCTACTAGGGGAGCAGTACTTC. The chain combines TRBV30 with TRBJ2-7, with D possibly matching TRBD2 (5 bases). The CDR3 loop spans 16 amino acids. Germline CDR1 reads GTSNPN; CDR2 reads SVGIG (reference sequence). V lost 1 base and J 7 bases, leaving 23 bases between the germline ends.

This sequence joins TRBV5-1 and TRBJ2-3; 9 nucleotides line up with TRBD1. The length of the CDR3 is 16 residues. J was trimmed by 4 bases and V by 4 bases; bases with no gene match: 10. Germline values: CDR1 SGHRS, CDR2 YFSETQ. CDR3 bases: TGCGCCAGCAGCCTGACCGGGACAGGGTCCCCAGATACGCAGTATTTT. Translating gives CASSLTGTGSPDTQYF.

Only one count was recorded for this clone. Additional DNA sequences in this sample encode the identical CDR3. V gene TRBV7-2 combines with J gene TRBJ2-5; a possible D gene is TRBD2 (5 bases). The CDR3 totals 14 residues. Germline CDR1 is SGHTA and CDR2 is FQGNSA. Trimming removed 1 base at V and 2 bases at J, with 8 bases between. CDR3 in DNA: TGTGCCAGCAGCTTAGTTGGAGGACAAGAGACCCAGTACTTC. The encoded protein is CASSLVGGQETQYF.

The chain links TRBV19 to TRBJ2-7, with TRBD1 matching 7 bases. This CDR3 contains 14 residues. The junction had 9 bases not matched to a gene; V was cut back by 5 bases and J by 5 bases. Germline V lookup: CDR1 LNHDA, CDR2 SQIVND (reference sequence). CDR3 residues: CASSSRQGVNEQYF. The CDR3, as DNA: TGTGCCAGTAGTTCAAGACAGGGAGTCAACGAGCAGTACTTC.

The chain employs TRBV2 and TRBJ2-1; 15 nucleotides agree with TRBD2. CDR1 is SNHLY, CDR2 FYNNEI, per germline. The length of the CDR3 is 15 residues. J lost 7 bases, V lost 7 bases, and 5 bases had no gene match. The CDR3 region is CASKGLAGGGNEQFF. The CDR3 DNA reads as TGTGCCAGCAAGGGACTAGCGGGAGGAGGGAATGAGCAGTTCTTC.

The CDR3 DNA reads TGTGCCAGCAGCGCTGCGGGACGGATGAACACTGAAGCTTTCTTT. Its protein product is CASSAAGRMNTEAFF. The rearrangement uses TRBV9 and TRBJ1-1; perhaps TRBD1 as D (5 bases). The CDR3 loop spans 15 amino acids. Germline V CDR1 and CDR2: SGDLS, YYNGEE. Trimming left V 3 bases short and J 0 bases short, with 12 bases between. Full variable domain (outside the CDR3, taken from reference TRBV9 and TRBJ1-1): DSGVTQTPKHLITATGQRVTLRCSPRSGDLSVYWYQQSLDQGLQFLIQYYNGEERAKGNILERFSAQQFPDLHSELNLSSLELGDSALYFCASSAAGRMNTEAFFGQGTRLTVV.

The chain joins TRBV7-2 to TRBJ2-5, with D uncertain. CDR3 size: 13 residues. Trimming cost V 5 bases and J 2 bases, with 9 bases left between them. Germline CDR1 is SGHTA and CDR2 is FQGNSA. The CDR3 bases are TGTGCCAGCAGCCCCTCACATCAAGAGACCCAGTACTTC. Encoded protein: CASSPSHQETQYF.

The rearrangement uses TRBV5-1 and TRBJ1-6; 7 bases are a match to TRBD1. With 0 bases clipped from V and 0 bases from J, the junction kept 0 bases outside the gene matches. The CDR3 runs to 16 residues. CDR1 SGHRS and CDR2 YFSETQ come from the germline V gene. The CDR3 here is CASSLGDSSYNSPLHF. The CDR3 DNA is TGCGCCAGCAGCTTGGGGGACAGCTCCTATAATTCACCCCTCCACTTT.

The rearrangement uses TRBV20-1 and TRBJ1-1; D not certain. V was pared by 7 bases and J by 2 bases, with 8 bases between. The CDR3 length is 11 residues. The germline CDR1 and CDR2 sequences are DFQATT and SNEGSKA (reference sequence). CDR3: CSGQVNTEAFF. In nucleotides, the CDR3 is TGCAGTGGCCAGGTCAACACTGAAGCTTTCTTT.

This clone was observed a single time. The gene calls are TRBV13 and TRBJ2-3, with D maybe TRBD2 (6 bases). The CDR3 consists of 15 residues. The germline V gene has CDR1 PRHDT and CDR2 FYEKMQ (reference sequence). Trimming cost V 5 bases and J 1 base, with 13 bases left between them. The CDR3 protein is CASSVRRGRTDTQYF. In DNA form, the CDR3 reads TGTGCCAGCAGCGTGAGGAGGGGACGCACAGATACGCAGTATTTT.

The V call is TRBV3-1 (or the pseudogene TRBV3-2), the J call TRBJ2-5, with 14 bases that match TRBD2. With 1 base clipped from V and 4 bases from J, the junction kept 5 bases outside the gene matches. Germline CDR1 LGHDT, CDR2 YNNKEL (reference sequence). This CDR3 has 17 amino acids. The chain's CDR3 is CASSQGLAGGHRETQYF. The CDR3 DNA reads TGTGCCAGCAGCCAAGGACTAGCGGGGGGGCACAGAGAGACCCAGTACTTC.

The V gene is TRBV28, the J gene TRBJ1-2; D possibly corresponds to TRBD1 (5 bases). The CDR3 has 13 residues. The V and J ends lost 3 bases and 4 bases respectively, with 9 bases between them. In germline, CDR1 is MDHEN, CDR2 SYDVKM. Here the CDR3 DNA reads TGTGCCAGCAGTTTCAGCCAGGGCTATGGCTACACCTTC. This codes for CASSFSQGYGYTF.

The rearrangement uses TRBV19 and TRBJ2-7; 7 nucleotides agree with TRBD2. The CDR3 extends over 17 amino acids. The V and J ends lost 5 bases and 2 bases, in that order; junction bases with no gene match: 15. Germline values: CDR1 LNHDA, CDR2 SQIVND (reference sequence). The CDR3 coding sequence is TGTGCCAGTAGTGTGGGACTACTCGCAAAGAAAACCTACGAGCAGTACTTC. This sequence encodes CASSVGLLAKKTYEQYF.